This entry lists 32 T cell receptor beta chains sequenced from one sample in a study of monozygotic twins with inflammatory bowel disease. TCRdb reprocessed the 5' RACE reads, keeping one entry per CDR3 protein, no DNA. This sample's table reports 190,000 or so distinct CDR3 sequences. The material sequenced was blood. The source is a human donor with ulcerative colitis or Crohn's disease, or a healthy co-twin of an affected twin (not recorded which).

The V call is TRBV20-1, the J call TRBJ2-7. CDR1 is DFQATT, CDR2 SNEGSKA, per germline (reference sequence). The CDR3 is made up of 14 amino acids. The CDR3 protein is CSARDRIATHEQYF.

The V and J genes are TRBV15 and TRBJ1-5; TCRdb's assignment of TRBD1 cannot be checked, as there is no DNA. The CDR3 is 13 amino acids. The germline CDR1 and CDR2 sequences are LNHNV and YYDKDF (reference sequence). This CDR3 is CATSSGQKRPQHF. Combining the CDR3 with reference TRBV15 and TRBJ1-5 gives the whole variable domain DAMVIQNPRYQVTQFGKPVTLSCSQTLNHNVMYWYQQKSSQAPKLLFHYYDKDFNNEADTPDNFQSRRPNTSFCFLDIRSPGLGDTAMYLCATSSGQKRPQHFGDGTRLSIL.

The rearrangement links TRBV7-9 to TRBJ2-1; as DNA is missing, the TRBD1 call by TCRdb cannot be tested. CDR3 length equals 14 residues. CDR1 and CDR2 (germline): SEHNR, FQNEAQ (reference sequence). CDR3 residues: CASSLEGAVIEQFF.

The chain uses TRBV6-1 and TRBJ2-2; TCRdb proposes TRBD2, but this gene call is untestable without DNA. Germline V gene sequence: CDR1 MNHNS, CDR2 SASEGT. This CDR3 is 17 amino acids long. Here the CDR3 reads CASPPPTSGGAAGELFF.

The CDR3 reads CASSSVLETGELFF. The chain uses TRBV6-6 and TRBJ2-2. The CDR3 is 14 residues long. The V gene's germline CDR1 is MNHNY and CDR2 SVGAGI (reference sequence).

The V gene is TRBV7-6, the J gene TRBJ2-1; TCRdb outputs TRBD2, but without DNA this stays unchecked. This CDR3 has 14 residues. CDR1 is SGHVS and CDR2 is FNYEAQ in the germline V gene. CDR3 sequence: CASSPGTGDNEQFF.

CDR3 in amino acids: CASSEAGSSYNEQFF. This sequence joins TRBV6-1 and TRBJ2-1. The CDR3 is 15 amino acids. Germline CDR1 is MNHNS and CDR2 is SASEGT.

This rearrangement joins TRBV10-2 to TRBJ2-1; the D gene TCRdb calls, TRBD1, cannot be checked with no DNA. From germline, CDR1 is WSHSY and CDR2 SAAADI. The CDR3 has 14 residues. CDR3 sequence: CASGLGQGSLEQFF.

The rearrangement links TRBV12-3 or TRBV12-4 to TRBJ2-1. The CDR3 covers 14 residues. The chain's CDR3 is CASSPQAAYNEQFF.

V gene TRBV10-3 combines with J gene TRBJ2-3. This CDR3 is built from 14 residues. Germline CDR1 is ENHRY and CDR2 is SYGVKD. The chain's CDR3 is CATSLDRHTDTQYF.

This chain links TRBV7-9 with TRBJ2-3; TCRdb picks TRBD1, but there is no DNA to check that call. Germline V gene data show CDR1 as SEHNR and CDR2 as FQNEAQ (reference sequence). The CDR3 has 13 residues. CDR3 residues: CASRGQGSDTQYF.

The chain links TRBV7-2 to TRBJ2-7. The CDR3 spans 17 residues. The germline V gene has CDR1 SGHTA and CDR2 FQGNSA. CDR3 in amino acids: CASSLVPMGFSSYEQYF.

This chain uses TRBV11-2 with TRBJ2-3; TCRdb designates TRBD1, a call that cannot be tested without DNA. The length of the CDR3 is 14 residues. CDR1 SGHAT and CDR2 FQNNGV come from the germline V gene. CDR3 protein: CASSLRGEADTQYF.

The V gene is TRBV5-1, the J gene TRBJ1-1; TCRdb proposes TRBD1, but this gene call is untestable without DNA. The CDR3 runs to 14 residues. The V gene's germline CDR1 is SGHRS and CDR2 YFSETQ. The CDR3 loop reads CASSVQGENTEAFF.

The chain links TRBV5-1 to TRBJ1-2; TCRdb's D gene call, TRBD1, goes unchecked for lack of DNA. The CDR3 length is 14 residues. Germline V CDR1 and CDR2: SGHRS, YFSETQ. The chain's CDR3 is CASSLAGAQDGYTF.

This rearrangement joins TRBV24-1 to TRBJ2-5; no DNA is available, so the TRBD1 call from TCRdb remains unchecked. The CDR3 is made up of 15 amino acids. From germline, CDR1 is KGHDR and CDR2 SFDVKD. The CDR3 reads CATSGKGGARETQYF.

The V gene is TRBV7-9, the J gene TRBJ1-6; TCRdb outputs TRBD1, but without DNA this stays unchecked. Germline-derived CDR1 and CDR2 are SEHNR and FQNEAQ (reference sequence). This CDR3 has 15 residues. CDR3 sequence reads: CASSGTGPLHSRLHF.

The chain uses TRBV3-1 and TRBJ1-1; TCRdb's D call of TRBD1 is untestable without DNA. The length of the CDR3 is 17 residues. Germline CDR1 LGHDT, CDR2 YNNKEL (reference sequence). CDR3 in amino acids: CASSRSQGGRMNTEAFF.

The gene calls are TRBV12-3 or TRBV12-4 and TRBJ1-1; TCRdb outputs TRBD1, but without DNA this stays unchecked. The CDR3 length is 14 residues. Here the CDR3 reads CASSLNPGNTEAFF.

The chain recombines TRBV5-6 with TRBJ2-7; TCRdb outputs TRBD1, but without DNA this stays unchecked. The CDR3 is 13 residues long. Germline CDR1 reads SGHDT; CDR2 reads YYEEEE. The chain's CDR3 is CASSITGDYEQYF.

J is TRBJ2-2 and V is TRBV10-2; TCRdb names TRBD2, which stays unverified in the absence of DNA. CDR3 size: 15 residues. Germline V gene sequence: CDR1 WSHSY, CDR2 SAAADI. CDR3 residues: CASRRSGLVTGELFF.

The CDR3 spells CASSLLEGETQYF. V gene TRBV12-3 or TRBV12-4 combines with J gene TRBJ2-5; TCRdb gives TRBD2 as the D gene, but with no DNA this cannot be confirmed. The CDR3 runs 13 residues.

The V and J genes are TRBV11-3 and TRBJ2-2; TCRdb gives TRBD2 as the D gene, but with no DNA this cannot be confirmed. In germline, CDR1 is SGHNT, CDR2 YENEEA. The CDR3 consists of 15 residues. CDR3 sequence reads: CASSLAYGLPGELFF.

The chain couples TRBV5-4 to TRBJ2-3; TCRdb indicates TRBD1, and absent DNA this call remains unverified. This CDR3 spans 16 amino acids. The germline V gene encodes CDR1 SGHNT and CDR2 YYREEE (reference sequence). The CDR3: CASRERVDRHTDTQYF.

This chain's CDR3 is CSVERTDYGYTF. The chain uses TRBV29-1 and TRBJ1-2; TCRdb picks TRBD1, but there is no DNA to check that call. The CDR3 runs to 12 residues. CDR1 and CDR2 (germline): SQVTM, ANQGSEA.

V usage is TRBV6-1 and J usage is TRBJ1-5; TCRdb's D call of TRBD1 is untestable without DNA. Germline CDR1 and CDR2: MNHNS and SASEGT. CDR3 length equals 16 residues. CDR3 loop: CASRSGRGPNSQPQHF.

This chain joins TRBV5-1 and TRBJ2-2. This CDR3 is built from 15 residues. CDR1 is SGHRS, CDR2 YFSETQ, per germline. This CDR3 is CASSYLTTNTGELFF.

The V gene is TRBV28, the J gene TRBJ1-2; the D call of TRBD1 rests on TCRdb alone, since no DNA is present to check it. Germline V CDR1 and CDR2: MDHEN, SYDVKM. This CDR3 spans 14 amino acids. The CDR3 loop reads CASSLGDRSRGYTF.

This rearrangement joins TRBV12-3 or TRBV12-4 to TRBJ1-5. This CDR3 has 15 residues. CDR3 residues: CASSLSRGEGQPQHF.

This chain connects TRBV27 to TRBJ2-4; there is no DNA to check the TCRdb D call of TRBD2. Looked up from germline, CDR1 is MNHEY and CDR2 is SMNVEV (reference sequence). This CDR3 has 16 residues. CDR3 sequence: CASSPNGGQVKNIQYF.

The chain combines TRBV6-7 with TRBJ1-6. TRBV6-7 is an ORF for which the function is uncertain. The CDR3 has 16 residues. CDR3 amino acids: CASSYSERKRASPLHF.

The chain recombines TRBV7-8 with TRBJ1-4; the TCRdb call, TRBD1, lacks DNA for checking. The CDR3 has 14 residues. Germline V gene lookup returns CDR1 SGHVS and CDR2 FQNEAQ. The CDR3 sequence: CASSADRVREKLFF. The variable domain in full, with the rest retrieved from reference TRBV7-8 and TRBJ1-4, is GAGVSQSPRYKVAKRGQDVALRCDPISGHVSLFWYQQALGQGPEFLTYFQNEAQLDKSGLPSDRFFAERPEGSVSTLKIQRTQQEDSAVYLCASSADRVREKLFFGSGTQLSVL.